The present T cell receptor beta chain was sequenced within a study of cytomegalovirus exposure and HLA in healthy donors. Regarding the study as a whole: Accurate predictions that matched the HLA-A and HLA-B alleles of most subjects were reportedly made from TCR beta sequences. Roughly uniform sequencing depth across donors was assumed, possibly incorrectly. Most sequenced TCRs were rare (though some public TCRs occurred in many donors).

Concerning this clone itself: Its specificity is not known.

Researchers ran the PCR with 60 Vbeta and 13 Jbeta primers. Repertoires were generated with immunoSEQ multiplex PCR, while TCRdb's copy carries only in-frame clones and drops some. In the table there are about 140,000 clones, approximately 84% of which are singletons. Per the germline V gene, CDR1 is SGHKS and CDR2 is YYEKEE (reference sequence). This CDR3 is 14 amino acids long. V lost 2 bases and J lost 1, with 10 bases in between. Sequenced sample: PBMCs. The chain combines TRBV5-5 with TRBJ2-7; weak D call: TRBD2 (5 bases). The TCR sequence derives from a woman aged 40 to 50 in good health and CMV-seronegative. CDR3: CASSFGRTSYEQYF. The CDR3 region has the DNA TGTGCCAGCAGCTTCGGCCGGACTTCCTACGAGCAGTACTTC. Together with reference TRBV5-5 and TRBJ2-7, the CDR3 gives the full variable domain: DAGVTQSPTHLIKTRGQQVTLRCSPISGHKSVSWYQQVLGQGPQFIFQYYEKEERGRGNFPDRFSARQFPNYSSELNVNALLLGDSALYLCASSFGRTSYEQYFGPGTRLTVT.